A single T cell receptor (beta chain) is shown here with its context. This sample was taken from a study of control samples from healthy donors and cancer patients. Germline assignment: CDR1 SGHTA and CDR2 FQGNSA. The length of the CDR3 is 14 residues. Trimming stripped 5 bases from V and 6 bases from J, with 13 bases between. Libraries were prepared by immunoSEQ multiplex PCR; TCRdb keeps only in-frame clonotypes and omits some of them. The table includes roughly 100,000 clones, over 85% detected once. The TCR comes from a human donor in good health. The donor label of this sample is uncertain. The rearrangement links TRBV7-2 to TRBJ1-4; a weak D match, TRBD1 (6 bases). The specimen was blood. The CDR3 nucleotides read TGTGCCAGCAGCCCAACAGGGACCCATGAAAAACTGTTTTTT. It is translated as CASSPTGTHEKLFF.